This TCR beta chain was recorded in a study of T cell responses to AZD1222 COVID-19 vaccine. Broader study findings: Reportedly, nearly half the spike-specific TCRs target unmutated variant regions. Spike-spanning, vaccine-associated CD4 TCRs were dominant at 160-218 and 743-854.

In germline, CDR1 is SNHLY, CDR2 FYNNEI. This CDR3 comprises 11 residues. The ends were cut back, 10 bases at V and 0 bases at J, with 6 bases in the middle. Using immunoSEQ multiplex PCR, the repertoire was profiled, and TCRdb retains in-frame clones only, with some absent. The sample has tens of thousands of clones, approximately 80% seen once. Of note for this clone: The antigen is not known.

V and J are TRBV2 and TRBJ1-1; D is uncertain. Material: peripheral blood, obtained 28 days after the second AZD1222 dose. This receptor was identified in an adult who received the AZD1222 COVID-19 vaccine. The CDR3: CATLLNTEAFF. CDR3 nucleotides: TGTGCCACATTATTGAACACTGAAGCTTTCTTT.